The clone carrying this T cell receptor (beta chain) has ten or more counts. Primers used in a second PCR of roughly 6 to 11 cycles were a sample-barcoded 5' primer and a J-beta primer mix. One entry per CDR3 protein, called by TCRdb with MiXCR from the 5' RACE reads. The sample lists under 1,000,000 distinct CDR3 sequences; around half were seen once. This entry comes from a study of blood T cells in healthy people across ages. The specimen sequenced was blood. The receptor was isolated from an elderly man in good health.

In nucleotides, the CDR3 is TGCGCCAGCAGCCCGAAACCTAGCGGGAGTGCAGATACGCAGTATTTT. It codes for CASSPKPSGSADTQYF. V usage is TRBV4-3 and J usage is TRBJ2-3; 10 positions match TRBD2. Germline-derived CDR1 and CDR2 are LGHNA and YSLEER. With 4 bases clipped from V and 4 bases from J, the junction kept 8 bases outside the gene matches. The CDR3 totals 16 residues.